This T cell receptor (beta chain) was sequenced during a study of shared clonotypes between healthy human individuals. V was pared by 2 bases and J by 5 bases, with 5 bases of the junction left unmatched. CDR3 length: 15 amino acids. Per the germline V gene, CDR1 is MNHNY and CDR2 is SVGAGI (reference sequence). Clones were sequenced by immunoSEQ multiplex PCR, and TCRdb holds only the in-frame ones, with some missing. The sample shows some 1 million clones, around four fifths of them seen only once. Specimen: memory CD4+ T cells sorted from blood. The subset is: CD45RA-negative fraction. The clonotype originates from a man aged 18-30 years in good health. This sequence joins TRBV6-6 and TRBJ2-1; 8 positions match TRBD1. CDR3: CASSYKPGQDNEQFF. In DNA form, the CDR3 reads TGTGCCAGCAGTTACAAGCCGGGACAGGACAATGAGCAGTTCTTC.